Presented here are 21 T cell receptor beta chains from one specimen sequenced in a study of CD8+ T cells in alopecia areata. Extracted RNA was reverse transcribed, and the resulting cDNA served as sequencing template. The method was immunoSEQ multiplex PCR; TCRdb's version includes in-frame clones alone and lacks a portion of them. The repertoire shows around 300,000 clones, none seen only once; the top ten take about 1.1%. Scientists pooled cutaneous lymph node cells and sorted them on CD4, CD8alpha, NKG2D, NKG2ACE and other markers. Sequencing used CD4+ T cells sorted from a lymph node. The receptors come from a C3H/HeJ mouse with alopecia areata. Strain haplotype at MHC: H2-k.

As for this clone: The germline and genes are mouse ones. Read coverage stops 4 residues before the CDR3 terminus; the germline J gene supplies the remainder. The chain is built from TRBV1 and TRBJ2-5; 7 bases are a match to TRBD1. The CDR3 totals 13 residues. The germline V gene has CDR1 NSQYPW and CDR2 LRSPGD (reference sequence). The CDR3 DNA, read in part, is TGCACCTGCAGTGGGGGGACAGCGGAC. Its translation: CTCSGGTAD. The full CDR3 sequence reads CTCSGGTADTQYF.

This clone was observed at least ten times. Gene names refer to mouse genes. The CDR3 is cut off 4 residues early in the read; its end comes from the germline J gene. Other DNA sequences within the sample encode an identical CDR3. The rearrangement joins TRBV17 to TRBJ2-1; 7 nucleotides line up with TRBD1. Germline values: CDR1 MNHDT, CDR2 YYDKIL. The CDR3 is 14 residues long. The junction had 0 bases not matched to a gene; V was cut back by 1 base and J by 3 bases. CDR3: CASSRGDSYAEQFF. CDR3 DNA (partial): TGTGCTAGCAGTAGAGGGGACAGCTATGCT.

This clone was counted only a few times. Gene names and germline match the mouse. Incomplete CDR3 DNA: TGTGCCAGCAGAGACTGGGGGGCCCCAAACACCGGG. This translates into CASRDWGAPNTG. The entire CDR3 protein reads CASRDWGAPNTGQLYF. V is TRBV13-3 and J is TRBJ2-2; 10 nucleotides agree with TRBD2. The read comes to an end 4 residues before the CDR3 does, leaving the germline J gene to fill in the end. This CDR3 has 16 amino acids. Germline V CDR1 and CDR2: NNHDY, SYVADS. With 5 bases clipped from V and 0 bases from J, the junction kept 4 bases outside the gene matches. The full variable domain, rest sourced from reference TRBV13-3 and TRBJ2-2, is EAAVTQSPRSKVAVTGGKVTLSCHQTNNHDYMYWYRQDTGHGLRLIHYSYVADSTEKGDIPDGYKASRPSQENFSLILELASLSQTAVYFCASRDWGAPNTGQLYFGEGSKLTVL.

In regard to this clone: Gene names denote mouse genes. With the read ending 4 residues before the CDR3 end, the germline J gene is used to fill in that end. The chain uses TRBV19 and TRBJ1-2; D remains unclear. V was pared by 4 bases and J by 1 base, with 11 bases between. The CDR3 runs 14 residues. Germline CDR1 FNHDT, CDR2 SITEND (reference sequence). The sequenced CDR3 bases are TGTGCCAGCAGTCCAGATACAGAAAACTCC. Its protein is CASSPDTENS. The entire CDR3 protein reads CASSPDTENSDYTF.

This clone was seen a handful of times. The gene symbols are mouse symbols. Coverage ceases 4 residues before the CDR3 finishes, and the germline J gene fills in the end. V and J are TRBV1 and TRBJ2-2; no definite D call. The CDR3 covers 15 residues. Trimming took 0 bases from V and 1 from J, leaving 6 bases between them. Germline V gene lookup returns CDR1 NSQYPW and CDR2 LRSPGD (reference sequence). The CDR3 DNA, read in part, is TGCACCTGCAGTGCAGATCGCAGAAACACCGGG. Amino acids: CTCSADRRNTG. The whole CDR3 protein reads CTCSADRRNTGQLYF.

For this clone: Gene names and germline refer to mouse. The read terminates 3 residues ahead of where the CDR3 ends, so the germline J gene completes it. This chain uses TRBV13-2 with TRBJ1-6, with D possibly being TRBD1 (5 bases). TRBJ1-6 is annotated as an ORF whose role is uncertain. This CDR3 spans 14 amino acids. The V end lost 5 bases, the J end lost 0 bases, and 6 bases lay between the germline ends. Germline lookup yields CDR1 NNHNN and CDR2 SYGAGS (reference sequence). CDR3 DNA (partial): TGTGCCAGCGGGAGGGGTTCCTATAATTCGCCC. Translating gives CASGRGSYNSP. The complete CDR3 protein is CASGRGSYNSPLYF.

The table lists this clone with a few counts. Any gene name here is a mouse gene name. The read ends 4 residues shy of where the CDR3 ends; the end is completed using the germline J gene. The chain carries TRBV19 and TRBJ2-2, with D possibly being TRBD1 (6 bases). The CDR3 is made up of 15 amino acids. V lost 4 bases to trimming and J lost 0 bases, with 10 bases between them. Germline CDR1 is FNHDT and CDR2 is SITEND (reference sequence). CDR3 in amino acids: CASSGDKTNTGQLYF. Incomplete CDR3 DNA: TGTGCCAGCAGTGGGGACAAAACAAACACCGGG. The whole variable domain, remainder taken from reference TRBV19 and TRBJ2-2, is GGIITQTPKFLIGQEGQKLTLKCQQNFNHDTMYWYRQDSGKGLRLIYYSITENDLQKGDLSEGYDASREKKSSFSLTVTSAQKNEMAVFLCASSGDKTNTGQLYFGEGSKLTVL.

A word on this clone: Gene names follow the mouse nomenclature. The read ends 4 residues shy of where the CDR3 ends; the end is completed using the germline J gene. This chain connects TRBV19 to TRBJ2-2; the match to TRBD2 covers 7 bases. Germline CDR1 and CDR2: FNHDT and SITEND (reference sequence). Trimming took 5 bases from V and 0 from J; bases not matched to a gene: 4. The CDR3 runs to 15 residues. The covered CDR3 bases are TGTGCCAGCAGCTGGGGGACTTCAAACACCGGG. Encoded protein: CASSWGTSNTG. The full-length CDR3 reads as CASSWGTSNTGQLYF.

For this clone: The genes and germline here are from mouse. The CDR3 end is not reached by the read, which stops 4 residues before it; the germline J gene fills it in. V is TRBV13-1 and J is TRBJ1-2; 8 nucleotides agree with TRBD1. Unmatched junction bases numbered 3, after V lost 5 bases and J lost 3 bases. CDR1 is NSHNY, CDR2 SYGAGN, per germline. This CDR3 is built from 13 residues. The CDR3 DNA, read in part, is TGTGCCAGCAGCCTCAGGGGGCACTCC. Its protein product is CASSLRGHS. In full, the CDR3 reads CASSLRGHSDYTF.

This clone was detected a few times. Gene names and germline match the mouse. With the read ending 4 residues before the CDR3 end, the germline J gene is used to fill in that end. Different DNA sequences within this sample yield the same CDR3. This chain links TRBV13-1 with TRBJ2-2; 7 bases fit TRBD2. V trimming: 1 base; J trimming: 0 bases; junction bases outside the gene matches: 3. This CDR3 comprises 16 residues. Germline V lookup: CDR1 NSHNY, CDR2 SYGAGN. CDR3 DNA, as far as it was read: TGTGCCAGCAGTGATTCTTGGGGGGCAAACACCGGG. Translating it yields CASSDSWGANTG. The whole CDR3 region reads CASSDSWGANTGQLYF.

This clone has just a few counts. The gene symbols are mouse symbols. The read finishes 4 residues shy of the CDR3 end, and the germline J gene is used to complete it. J is TRBJ2-7 and V is TRBV13-2, with TRBD2 matching over 11 bases. CDR1 and CDR2 (germline): NNHNN, SYGAGS (reference sequence). The CDR3 extends over 14 amino acids. The CDR3 DNA, read in part, is TGTGCCAGCGGCAGGACTGGGGGGCAATAT. Translating gives CASGRTGGQY. In full, the CDR3 reads CASGRTGGQYEQYF.

On this clone itself: Any gene name here is a mouse gene name. The read is 4 residues too short to cover the CDR3 end, so that end is filled in from the germline J gene. The sample has other DNA sequences that encode this CDR3 too. This chain links TRBV1 with TRBJ2-4; the match to TRBD2 covers 12 bases. CDR1 NSQYPW and CDR2 LRSPGD come from the germline V gene (reference sequence). This CDR3 is 15 amino acids long. This CDR3 reads CTCSAPTGGANTLYF. Partial CDR3 DNA: TGCACCTGCAGTGCTCCGACTGGGGGGGCAAAC.

This clone has a handful of counts. Mouse gene names and germline throughout. The read ends 4 residues early relative to the CDR3; the germline J gene fills the gap. The chain joins TRBV1 to TRBJ2-1; tentative D call: TRBD2 (8 bases). CDR1 and CDR2 (germline): NSQYPW, LRSPGD (reference sequence). The CDR3 length is 15 residues. V lost 1 base and J lost 6, with 13 bases in between. The CDR3 protein is CTCSAAGGGLAEQFF. Partial CDR3 DNA: TGCACCTGCAGTGCAGCAGGGGGGGGGCTTGCT.

This clone was seen a few times. Germline and genes: mouse. The CDR3 end is not reached by the read, which stops 4 residues before it; the germline J gene fills it in. V usage is TRBV1 and J usage is TRBJ1-2; D is perhaps TRBD1 (5 bases). The germline CDR1 and CDR2 sequences are NSQYPW and LRSPGD (reference sequence). This CDR3 region has 13 residues. Incomplete CDR3 DNA: TGCACCTGCAGTGCAGTTGGGGGACCC. Translating gives CTCSAVGGP. The complete CDR3 sequence is CTCSAVGGPDYTF. Looking up the rest from reference TRBV1 and TRBJ1-2 gives the full variable domain: VTLLEQNPRWRLVPRGQAVNLRCILKNSQYPWMSWYQQDLQKQLQWLFTLRSPGDKEVKSLPGADYLATRVTDTELRLQVANMSQGRTLYCTCSAVGGPDYTFGSGTRLLVI.

There are a few counts of this clone. Gene names and germline match the mouse. The CDR3 end lies 4 residues beyond the end of the read and is filled in from the germline J gene. This rearrangement joins TRBV13-2 to TRBJ2-1, with 7 bases lining up with TRBD1. The CDR3 runs to 14 residues. The ends lost 5 bases at V and 1 base at J; junction bases unmatched: 3. CDR1 and CDR2 (germline): NNHNN, SYGAGS (reference sequence). CDR3 loop: CASGKQGNYAEQFF. Partial CDR3 DNA: TGTGCCAGCGGGAAACAGGGGAACTATGCT.

This clone has a handful of counts. Mouse names are used for the genes. The DNA ends 4 residues before the CDR3 does, and the rest of the CDR3 is filled in from the germline J gene. This rearrangement joins TRBV5 to TRBJ2-3; 14 bases align to TRBD2. CDR1 is LGHNA and CDR2 is YNLKQL in the germline V gene (reference sequence). The CDR3 is made up of 18 amino acids. V was pared by 4 bases and J by 4 bases, with 10 bases of the junction left unmatched. The CDR3: CASSPTGTGGARTETLYF. The sequenced part of the CDR3 DNA is TGTGCCAGCAGCCCAACCGGGACTGGGGGGGCGCGAACAGAA.

In its sample, this clone was seen a few times. Germline and genes: mouse. Coverage ceases 3 residues before the CDR3 finishes, and the germline J gene fills in the end. The chain links TRBV4 to TRBJ1-6; TRBD1 matches 9 bases. TRBJ1-6 is designated an ORF whose function remains uncertain. V shed 4 bases, J shed 3 bases, and the junction held 1 base outside the gene matches. CDR1 is LGHDT, CDR2 YNNKQL, per germline (reference sequence). The CDR3 length is 15 residues. CDR3 DNA, as far as it was read: TGTGCCAGCAGCTTGACAGGGGGCTATAATTCGCCC. This gives the protein CASSLTGGYNSP. The CDR3 reads in full as CASSLTGGYNSPLYF.

In its sample, this clone was seen a few times. The gene names given are mouse names. The CDR3 extends 4 residues past the end of the read, so its final part is completed from the germline J gene. V usage is TRBV13-2 and J usage is TRBJ1-4; a weak D match, TRBD1 (6 bases). The CDR3 covers 14 residues. Germline V gene lookup returns CDR1 NNHNN and CDR2 SYGAGS (reference sequence). The DNA read from the CDR3 is TGTGCCAGCGGTGAACTGGGGGGGCGCGAA. This gives the protein CASGELGGRE. The full CDR3 protein is CASGELGGRERLFF.

In its sample, this clone was seen a few times. Mouse germline and gene names are used. The sequenced fragment ends 4 residues before the CDR3 boundary, so the rest is inferred from the germline J gene. This sequence joins TRBV5 and TRBJ1-2, with 7 nucleotides matching TRBD1. The CDR3 sequence is 15 residues long. The V segment lost 4 bases and the J segment 0 bases; nucleotides outside the gene matches: 5. Germline CDR1 reads LGHNA; CDR2 reads YNLKQL (reference sequence). The sequenced part of the CDR3 DNA is TGTGCCAGCAGCCCCGGGGACAGAGCAAACTCC. Its protein is CASSPGDRANS. The whole CDR3 reads CASSPGDRANSDYTF.

Only a few counts were recorded for this clone. Gene and germline names: mouse. The read ends 4 residues early relative to the CDR3; the germline J gene fills the gap. The gene calls are TRBV13-1 and TRBJ2-5; TRBD1 might be the D (6 bases). This CDR3 is 13 amino acids long. Germline values: CDR1 NSHNY, CDR2 SYGAGN. The CDR3 loop is CASSSSGEDTQYF. Partial CDR3 DNA: TGTGCCAGCAGTTCCTCAGGGGAAGAC.

Concerning this clone itself: Each gene name is a mouse one. The read ends 4 residues before the CDR3 terminus; that terminus is restored from the germline J gene. This chain uses TRBV4 with TRBJ2-4; TRBD1 might be the D (5 bases). Per the germline V gene, CDR1 is LGHDT and CDR2 is YNNKQL (reference sequence). Trimming took 3 bases from V and 1 from J, leaving 5 bases between them. The CDR3 extends over 13 amino acids. CDR3 region: CASSYRGQNTLYF. CDR3 DNA, as far as it was read: TGTGCCAGCAGCTACAGGGGTCAAAAC.